What follows describes a single TCR beta chain. No antigen is known for it. No base quality values were provided; no much bigger clone lies one nucleotide off. Peripheral blood CD8+ and CD4+ T cells from healthy donors, Susac syndrome patients and multiple sclerosis patients were profiled by high-throughput TCR beta sequencing. Recently defined diagnostic criteria for definite or probable disease were met by the Susac syndrome patients. Bulk CD8+ and CD4+ T cells were purified magnetically by negative isolation, whereas CD8+ TEMRA cells were enriched by FACS. Blood was collected in EDTA tubes and processed within 24 hours, with PBMCs isolated through density gradient centrifugation. PBMCs intended for TCR sequencing were cryopreserved in liquid nitrogen and thawed later in a water bath at 37 degrees C. The sorted or isolated CD4+, CD8+ and CD8+ TEMRA cells reached a purity of at least 90%. This sample was included in a study of CD8 T cells in Susac syndrome (dated by TCRdb to between 2017 and 2020). Regarding the research as a whole: Among the sequenced Susac syndrome patients, more than five had clinically active disease and 8 or 9 were in clinical remission. At blood withdrawal, Susac syndrome patients were either therapy-naive, taking corticosteroids (in some cases with IVIg as well), or taking IVIg alone. The study used repertoire sequencing to test whether antigen drove CD8+ T cell activation and differentiation in Susac syndrome.

Results and caveats for the whole study, not just this receptor: The number of individuals in the TCR sequencing and HLA analysis was recognized as being relatively small. No clonal expansion was detected in the CD4+ T cell repertoire of Susac syndrome patients.

RNA was extracted using the RNeasy kit, and roughly 0.45 to 1 ug of the RNA was reverse transcribed with random hexamers. The immunoSEQ multiplex PCR assay, which covers 54 Vbeta and 13 Jbeta segments, was used to amplify TCR beta CDR3 regions. PCR amplification bias was corrected using a synthetic template baseline for primer optimization and computational correction. The authors' pipeline ran thus. Only productive sequences were kept, with reads annotated to V, D and J genes according to IMGT and analyzed in immunoSEQ Analyzer. Clonality was computed as one minus Shannon entropy normalized by log2 of the number of productive unique sequences. Public and private clones were assessed among the 100 most prevalent clones of each patient and control. Clones were defined as Susac-specific when absent from the healthy and MS cohorts, from over 950 published viral clones and from other ImmuneACCESS disease sequences. TCRdb's own reprocessing of the public reads used fastp at Q25 and MiXCR and kept productive beta chains. Rows with one shared CDR3 protein collapse into an entry with the most common genes and DNA. These V and J calls originate from TCRdb's pipeline instead of the authors' own analysis. This sample has about 140,000 distinct CDR3 sequences in its table, and just under 95% of those were observed once. The ten largest clones add up to 0.14% of the sample.

The clonotype comes from a human donor with Susac syndrome. The sequencing input was CD4+ T cells from PBMCs.

The CDR3 region reads CASSRRGIDEQYF. The bases are TGTGCCAGCAGCCGTAGAGGGATTGACGAGCAGTACTTC. The chain uses TRBV3-1 and TRBJ2-7, with TRBD2 as a weak D call on 5 bases. V is shortened by 4 bases, J by 5 bases, and the region joining them spans 12 bases. Per the germline V gene (reference sequence), LGHDT is the CDR1 and YNNKEL is the CDR2. The CDR3 numbers 13 residues from cysteine through phenylalanine. The read is trimmed to its CDR3 DNA, 39 bases read in frame from base 1.